The 4 T cell receptor beta chains below all came from one sample that was sequenced in a study of cytotoxic CD8 clonotypes in ibrutinib-treated CLL. TCRdb keeps only in-frame clones here, not all; method: immunoSEQ multiplex PCR. The sample records 110,000 to 150,000 clones, around three quarters being singletons. Sequencing used PBMCs, obtained after 12 months of ibrutinib treatment. Receptor source: a human donor with chronic lymphocytic leukemia.

The chain links TRBV5-4 to TRBJ2-3; D ambiguous. Germline V gives CDR1 SGHNT, CDR2 YYREEE (reference sequence). Trimming cost V 4 bases and J 2 bases, with 8 bases left between them. This CDR3 is 13 amino acids long. CDR3 loop: CASSTSYTDTQYF. The CDR3 DNA is TGTGCCAGCAGCACGTCATACACAGATACGCAGTATTTT.

The V and J genes are TRBV7-9 and TRBJ2-1; TRBD2 aligns across 12 bases. The junction had 6 bases not matched to a gene; V was cut back by 5 bases and J by 7 bases. This CDR3 is 15 amino acids long. In germline, CDR1 is SEHNR, CDR2 FQNEAQ (reference sequence). CDR3 nucleotides: TGTGCCAGCAGCCCCGGGACTAGCGGGCTTAATGAGCAGTTCTTC. Amino acid sequence: CASSPGTSGLNEQFF.

This chain connects TRBV10-3 to TRBJ2-2; TRBD2 might be the D (6 bases). The CDR3 runs 15 residues. CDR1 and CDR2 (germline): ENHRY, SYGVKD. CDR3 DNA: TGTGCAATCCACAATTCGGGGGCGAACACCGGGGAGCTGTTTTTT. It codes for CAIHNSGANTGELFF.

The V gene is TRBV5-4, the J gene TRBJ2-1; the match to TRBD2 covers 7 bases. With 9 bases clipped from V and 9 bases from J, the junction kept 12 bases outside the gene matches. Per germline, CDR1 SGHNT and CDR2 YYREEE (reference sequence). The length of the CDR3 is 13 residues. CDR3 in amino acids: CANSEGLVGEQFF. CDR3 bases: TGTGCCAACTCTGAAGGACTAGTGGGTGAGCAGTTCTTC.